The 9 T cell receptor beta chains listed next were all sequenced from one sample in a study of cytomegalovirus exposure and HLA in healthy donors (dated by TCRdb to between 2016 and 2019). The library was built by means of the immunoSEQ multiplex PCR assay. For the multiplex PCR, a mixture combining 60 forward primers for TCR Vbeta segments and 13 reverse primers for TCR Jbeta segments was used. The clones in this table, taken by TCRdb from immuneACCESS, are in-frame only. Not every clone is retained; where verified, under half of the shortfall comes from an unresolved V gene, and the cause of the rest is unknown. This sample lists 100,000 to 150,000 clones; around 84% were detected once. Jointly, the top ten make up 2.7% of the sample. What was sequenced was PBMCs. The receptors come from a man aged 50-60 years in good health and CMV-seronegative.

This clone was detected only once. This chain uses TRBV5-1 with TRBJ2-7; the D is unclear. Per germline, CDR1 SGHRS and CDR2 YFSETQ. Trimming took off 4 bases at V and 2 bases at J, with 16 bases between the two ends. CDR3 length: 15 residues. CDR3 bases: TGCGCCAGCAGCCGAAGACTCTTGACCACCTACGAGCAGTACTTC. As protein: CASSRRLLTTYEQYF.

The chain employs TRBV13 and TRBJ2-3; 9 bases match TRBD2. The ends lost 2 bases at V and 2 bases at J; junction bases unmatched: 8. The CDR3 spans 17 residues. Germline V gene lookup returns CDR1 PRHDT and CDR2 FYEKMQ (reference sequence). DNA for the CDR3: TGTGCCAGCAGCTTAACCGGGACTAGCAGCCACACAGATACGCAGTATTTT. The encoded protein is CASSLTGTSSHTDTQYF.

This clone turned up a few times. The chain uses TRBV30 and TRBJ1-4; D not resolved. The CDR3 has 11 amino acids. CDR1 GTSNPN and CDR2 SVGIG come from the germline V gene (reference sequence). V dropped 4 bases and J dropped 8 bases, with 8 bases sitting between them. The CDR3, as DNA: TGTGCCTGGATGTCCTCGGAAAAACTGTTTTTT. This codes for CAWMSSEKLFF.

V and J are TRBV2 and TRBJ2-3, with D perhaps matching TRBD2 (6 bases). Germline V gene sequence: CDR1 SNHLY, CDR2 FYNNEI. This CDR3 contains 13 residues. Trimming shortened V by 7 bases and J by 2 bases, and 10 bases separated the two germline ends. This chain's CDR3 is CASNSGSTDTQYF. CDR3 coding DNA: TGTGCCAGCAATAGCGGATCCACAGATACGCAGTATTTT.

The chain has TRBV6-1 and TRBJ2-3, with TRBD1 as a possible D gene (5 bases). V lost 3 bases to trimming and J lost 5 bases, with 9 bases between them. Germline CDR1 is MNHNS and CDR2 is SASEGT. The CDR3 extends over 13 amino acids. Written as DNA, the CDR3 is TGTGCCAGCAGTGAGGGGCAGAAAGATACGCAGTATTTT. Amino acids: CASSEGQKDTQYF.

This clone was picked up a small number of times. The J gene is TRBJ1-1, the V gene TRBV29-1, with a possible D match to TRBD1 (5 bases). Germline CDR1 SQVTM, CDR2 ANQGSEA. The CDR3 contains 13 residues. The germline V and J ends were trimmed by 6 bases and 0 bases, with 11 bases remaining between them. Here the CDR3 reads CSVVTVLNTEAFF. The CDR3 DNA is TGCAGCGTAGTGACAGTCCTGAACACTGAAGCTTTCTTT.

The genes are TRBV4-2 and TRBJ2-3; 12 bases fit TRBD2. After removal of 4 bases from V and 5 bases from J, the junction contained 16 bases not matched to a gene. This CDR3 has 19 residues. Germline CDR1 LGHNA, CDR2 YNFKEQ. The CDR3 loop is CASSPIAILAGGSLDTQYF. CDR3 nucleotides: TGTGCCAGCAGCCCCATTGCGATTCTAGCGGGGGGGTCCTTAGATACGCAGTATTTT.

This clone has only a few counts. The rearrangement joins TRBV13 to TRBJ1-2, with D possibly matching TRBD1 (6 bases). The V end lost 4 bases, the J end lost 4 bases, and 13 bases lay between the germline ends. The CDR3 is 14 amino acids. CDR1 PRHDT and CDR2 FYEKMQ come from the germline V gene (reference sequence). DNA for the CDR3: TGTGCCAGCAGCTCCCCAGGGGCGCGCTATGGCTACACCTTC. It specifies CASSSPGARYGYTF. Supplemented by reference TRBV13 and TRBJ1-2, the full variable domain reads AAGVIQSPRHLIKEKRETATLKCYPIPRHDTVYWYQQGPGQDPQFLISFYEKMQSDKGSIPDRFSAQQFSDYHSELNMSSLELGDSALYFCASSSPGARYGYTFGSGTRLTVV.

This clone was detected only once. This chain links TRBV27 with TRBJ2-7; D perhaps matches TRBD1 (7 bases). V was pared by 6 bases and J by 5 bases, with 17 bases between. This CDR3 region has 14 residues. Looked up from germline, CDR1 is MNHEY and CDR2 is SMNVEV (reference sequence). The DNA of the CDR3 is TGTGCCAGCAGCCCGCGGGACAGCGCTCACGAGCAGTACTTC. It encodes CASSPRDSAHEQYF.